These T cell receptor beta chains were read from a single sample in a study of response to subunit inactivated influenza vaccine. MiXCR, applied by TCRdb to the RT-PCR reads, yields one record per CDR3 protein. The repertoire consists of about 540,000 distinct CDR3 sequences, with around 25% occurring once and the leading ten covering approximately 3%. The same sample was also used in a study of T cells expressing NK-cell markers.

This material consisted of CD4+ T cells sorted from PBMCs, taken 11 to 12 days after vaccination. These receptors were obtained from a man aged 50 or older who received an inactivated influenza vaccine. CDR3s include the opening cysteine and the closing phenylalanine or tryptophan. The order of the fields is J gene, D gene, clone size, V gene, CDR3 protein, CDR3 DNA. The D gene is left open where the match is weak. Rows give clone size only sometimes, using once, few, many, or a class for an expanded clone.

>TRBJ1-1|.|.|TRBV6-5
CASSYSRVNTEAFF
TGTGCCAGCAGTTACTCGAGAGTGAACACTGAAGCTTTCTTT
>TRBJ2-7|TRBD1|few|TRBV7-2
CASSRDRGGYEQYF
TGTGCCAGCAGCCGGGACAGGGGAGGCTACGAGCAGTACTTC
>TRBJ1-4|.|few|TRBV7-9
CASSRSRGLFF
TGTGCCAGCAGCCGGTCGAGGGGACTGTTTTTT
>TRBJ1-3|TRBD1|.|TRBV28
CASSFLDREGNTIYF
TGTGCCAGCAGTTTTTTGGACAGGGAGGGGAACACCATATATTTT
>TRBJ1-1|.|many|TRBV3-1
CASSQGRGTEAFF
TGTGCCAGCAGCCAAGGCAGGGGAACTGAAGCTTTCTTT
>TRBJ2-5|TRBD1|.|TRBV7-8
CASSLVRTGGVETQYF
TGTGCCAGCAGCTTAGTCAGGACAGGGGGCGTTGAGACCCAGTACTTC
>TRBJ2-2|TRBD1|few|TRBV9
CASSVAHAGGADTGELFF
TGTGCCAGCAGCGTAGCTCACGCAGGGGGCGCCGACACCGGGGAGCTGTTTTTT
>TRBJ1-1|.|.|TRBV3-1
CASSQGGASSEAFF
TGTGCCAGCAGCCAAGGTGGTGCTTCGTCTGAAGCTTTCTTT
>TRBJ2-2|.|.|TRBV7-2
CASSTRGASGELFF
TGTGCCAGCAGCACACGGGGGGCCTCCGGGGAGCTGTTTTTT
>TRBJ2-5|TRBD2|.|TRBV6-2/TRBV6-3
CASSYHGLAGTQETQYF
TGTGCCAGCAGTTACCACGGACTAGCGGGTACACAAGAGACCCAGTACTTC
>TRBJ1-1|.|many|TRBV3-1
CASSPRAGQNTEAFF
TGTGCCAGCAGCCCCAGAGCAGGGCAGAACACTGAAGCTTTCTTT
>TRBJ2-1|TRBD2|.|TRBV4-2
CASRGTTSDEQFF
TGTGCCAGCAGGGGGACTACTAGCGATGAGCAGTTCTTC
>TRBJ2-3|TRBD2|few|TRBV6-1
CASSGLASDTQYF
TGTGCCAGCAGTGGACTAGCGTCAGATACGCAGTATTTT
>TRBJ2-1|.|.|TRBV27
CTSSPTWWSEQFF
TGTACCAGCAGTCCGACCTGGTGGAGTGAGCAGTTCTTC
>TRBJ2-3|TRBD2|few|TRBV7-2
CASNHGTSGRAPEDTQYF
TGTGCCAGTAACCATGGGACTAGCGGGAGGGCCCCCGAGGATACGCAGTATTTT
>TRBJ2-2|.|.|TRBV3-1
CASSPRTDYTGELFF
TGTGCCAGCAGCCCCCGGACAGATTACACCGGGGAGCTGTTTTTT
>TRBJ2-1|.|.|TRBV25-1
CASSEFGRYGGYNEQFF
TGTGCCAGCAGTGAATTCGGAAGGTATGGCGGTTACAATGAGCAGTTCTTC
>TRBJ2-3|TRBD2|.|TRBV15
CATSRDLPSGSTDTQYF
TGTGCCACCAGCAGAGATCTACCTAGCGGGAGCACAGATACGCAGTATTTT
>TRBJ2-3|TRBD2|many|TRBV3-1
CASSRLAENTDTQYF
TGTGCCAGCAGCCGGCTAGCGGAAAACACAGATACGCAGTATTTT
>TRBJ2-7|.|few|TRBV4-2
CASSQGGRQGYEQYF
TGTGCCAGCAGCCAAGGCGGGAGACAGGGCTACGAGCAGTACTTC
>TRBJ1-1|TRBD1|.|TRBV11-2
CASSPRTGWTEAFF
TGTGCCAGCAGCCCTCGGACAGGCTGGACTGAAGCTTTCTTT
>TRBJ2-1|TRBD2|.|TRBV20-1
CSAPILAGGYNEQFF
TGCAGTGCTCCTATACTAGCGGGAGGGTACAATGAGCAGTTCTTC
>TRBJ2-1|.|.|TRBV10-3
CAISESIQGRDNEQFF
TGTGCCATCAGTGAGTCGATCCAGGGTCGAGACAATGAGCAGTTCTTC
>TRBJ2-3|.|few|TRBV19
CASSSPFGGSADTQYF
TGTGCCAGTAGTTCCCCGTTTGGAGGGAGCGCAGATACGCAGTATTTT
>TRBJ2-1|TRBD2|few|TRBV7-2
CASSLSGGQYNEQFF
TGTGCCAGCAGCTTATCGGGGGGGCAGTACAATGAGCAGTTCTTC
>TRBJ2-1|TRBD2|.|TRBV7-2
CASSLGGRAMSEQFF
TGTGCCAGCAGCTTAGGCGGGAGGGCCATGTCTGAGCAGTTCTTC
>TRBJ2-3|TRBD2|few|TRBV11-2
CASSFGTSGGGSTDTQYF
TGTGCCAGCAGCTTCGGGACTAGCGGGGGCGGGAGCACAGATACGCAGTATTTT
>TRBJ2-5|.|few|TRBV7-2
CASSLAGGPSRQVETQYF
TGTGCCAGCAGCTTAGCGGGGGGGCCCAGCAGACAGGTAGAGACCCAGTACTTC
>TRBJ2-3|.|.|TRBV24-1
CATSEYTDTQYF
TGTGCCACCAGTGAATATACTGATACGCAGTATTTT
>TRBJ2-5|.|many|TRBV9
CASFPDREYQETQYF
TGTGCCAGCTTTCCCGACAGAGAGTACCAAGAGACCCAGTACTTC
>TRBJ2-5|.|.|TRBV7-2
CASTRLRVVGETQYF
TGTGCCAGCACCCGACTCAGGGTTGTGGGAGAGACCCAGTACTTC
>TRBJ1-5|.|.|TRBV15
CATSREHTGNQPQHF
TGTGCCACCAGCAGAGAGCATACGGGCAATCAGCCCCAGCATTTT